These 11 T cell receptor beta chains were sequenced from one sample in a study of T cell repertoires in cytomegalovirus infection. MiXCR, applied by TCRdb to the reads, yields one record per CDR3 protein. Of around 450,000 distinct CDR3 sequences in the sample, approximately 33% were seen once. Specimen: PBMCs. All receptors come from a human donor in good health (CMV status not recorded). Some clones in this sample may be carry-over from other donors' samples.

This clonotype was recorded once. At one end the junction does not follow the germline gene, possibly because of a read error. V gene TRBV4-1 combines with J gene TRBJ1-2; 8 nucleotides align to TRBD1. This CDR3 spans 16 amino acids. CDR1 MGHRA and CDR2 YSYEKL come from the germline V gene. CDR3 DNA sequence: TGCGCCAGAAGCCAGCCCCAGGGGGCGTCCGGGTATGGCTACACATTC. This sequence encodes CARSQPQGASGYGYTF.

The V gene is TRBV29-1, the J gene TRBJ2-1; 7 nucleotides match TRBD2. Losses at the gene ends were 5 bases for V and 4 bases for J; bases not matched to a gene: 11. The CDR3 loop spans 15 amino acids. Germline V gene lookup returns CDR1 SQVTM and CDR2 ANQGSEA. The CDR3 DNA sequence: TGCAGCGTTCAGTCGCGGGGGATTGGGTACAATGAGCAGTTCTTC. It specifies CSVQSRGIGYNEQFF.

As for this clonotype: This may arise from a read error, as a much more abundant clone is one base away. DNA of the CDR3: TGCGCCAGCATTGCCCAACAGGGGAAGACCCCTGAAGCTTTCTTT. Encoded protein: CASIAQQGKTPEAFF. The chain uses TRBV10-2 and TRBJ1-1; TRBD1 matches at 7 bases. The CDR3 sequence is 15 residues long. V dropped 7 bases and J dropped 6; count of bases not matched to a gene: 14. Germline loops: CDR1 WSHSY, CDR2 SAAADI.

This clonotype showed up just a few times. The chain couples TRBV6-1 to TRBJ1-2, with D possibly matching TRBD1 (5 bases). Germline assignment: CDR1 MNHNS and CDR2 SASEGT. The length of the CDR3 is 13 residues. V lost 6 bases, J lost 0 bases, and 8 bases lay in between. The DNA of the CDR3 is TGTGCCAGCAGGGACACCCCTAACTATGGCTACACCTTC. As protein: CASRDTPNYGYTF.

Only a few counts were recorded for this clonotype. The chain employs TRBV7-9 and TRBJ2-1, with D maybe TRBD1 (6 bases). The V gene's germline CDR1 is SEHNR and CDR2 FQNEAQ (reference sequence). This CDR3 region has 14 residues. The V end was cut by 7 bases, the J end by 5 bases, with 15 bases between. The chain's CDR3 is CASKPGTPDNEQFF. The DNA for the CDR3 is TGTGCCAGCAAGCCCGGGACACCGGACAATGAGCAGTTCTTC.

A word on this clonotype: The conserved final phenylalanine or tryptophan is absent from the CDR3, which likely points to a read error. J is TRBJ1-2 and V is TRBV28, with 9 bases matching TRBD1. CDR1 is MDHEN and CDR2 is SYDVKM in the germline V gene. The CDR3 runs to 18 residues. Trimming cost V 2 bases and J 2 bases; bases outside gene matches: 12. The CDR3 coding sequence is TGTGCCAGCAGTTTAAGTCTTGTACAGGGGGCCGCGAACTATGGCTACACCTTA. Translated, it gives CASSLSLVQGAANYGYTL.

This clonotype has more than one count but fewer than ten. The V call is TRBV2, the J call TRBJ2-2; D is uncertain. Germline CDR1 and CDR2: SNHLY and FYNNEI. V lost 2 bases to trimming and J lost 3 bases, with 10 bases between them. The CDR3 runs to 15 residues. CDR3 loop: CASSETNVHTGELFF. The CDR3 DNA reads TGTGCCAGCAGTGAAACTAATGTCCACACCGGGGAGCTGTTTTTT.

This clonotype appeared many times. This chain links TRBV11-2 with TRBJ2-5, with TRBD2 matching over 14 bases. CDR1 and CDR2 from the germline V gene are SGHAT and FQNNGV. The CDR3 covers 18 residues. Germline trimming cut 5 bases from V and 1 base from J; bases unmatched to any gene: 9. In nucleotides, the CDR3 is TGTGCCAGCAGCCGGGGACTAGCGGGGGCCAACCTCCAAGAGACCCAGTACTTC. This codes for CASSRGLAGANLQETQYF. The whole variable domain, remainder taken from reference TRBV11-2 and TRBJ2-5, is EAGVAQSPRYKIIEKRQSVAFWCNPISGHATLYWYQQILGQGPKLLIQFQNNGVVDDSQLPKDRFSAERLKGVDSTLKIQPAKLEDSAVYLCASSRGLAGANLQETQYFGPGTRLLVL.

The CDR3 DNA follows: TGCGCCAGCAGCCAAGGGTCAGGGGACGAGCAGTACTTC. Translated: CASSQGSGDEQYF. The chain joins TRBV4-1 to TRBJ2-7; possibly TRBD1 for D (6 bases). Germline values: CDR1 MGHRA, CDR2 YSYEKL. Trimming pared 1 base from V and 5 bases from J, leaving 9 bases between. The CDR3 loop spans 13 amino acids.

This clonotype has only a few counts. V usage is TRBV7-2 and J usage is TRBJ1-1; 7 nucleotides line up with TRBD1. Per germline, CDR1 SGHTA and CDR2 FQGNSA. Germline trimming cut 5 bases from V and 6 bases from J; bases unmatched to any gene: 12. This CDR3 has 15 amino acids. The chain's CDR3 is CASSPTIGTAPEAFF. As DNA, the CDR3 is TGTGCCAGCAGCCCAACCATCGGGACAGCCCCTGAAGCTTTCTTT.

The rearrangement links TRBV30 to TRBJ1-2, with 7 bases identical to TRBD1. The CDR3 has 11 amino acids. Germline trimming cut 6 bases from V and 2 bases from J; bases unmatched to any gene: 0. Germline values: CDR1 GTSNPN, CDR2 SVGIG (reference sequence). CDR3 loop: CACRGNYGYTF. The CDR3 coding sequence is TGTGCCTGCAGGGGGAACTATGGCTACACCTTC.